This T cell receptor beta chain was profiled in a study of T cell changes during pregnancy in multiple sclerosis. TCRdb's copy holds only in-frame clones and misses some; the assay was immunoSEQ multiplex PCR. This sample has around 130,000 clones; 90% to 95% occur once, and the top ten carry approximately 6.2%. The germline V gene encodes CDR1 MGHRA and CDR2 YSYEKL. CDR3 length: 15 amino acids. With V trimmed by 4 bases and J by 1 base, 4 bases remained unmatched. This specimen was peripheral blood, taken before pregnancy. The J gene is TRBJ1-3, the V gene TRBV4-1, with 7 nucleotides matching TRBD1. The sequence was obtained from a female donor with multiple sclerosis, enrolled in a pregnancy study. CDR3 protein: CASSPGTDSGNTIYF. The CDR3 DNA is TGCGCCAGCAGCCCGGGGACAGATTCTGGAAACACCATATATTTT.